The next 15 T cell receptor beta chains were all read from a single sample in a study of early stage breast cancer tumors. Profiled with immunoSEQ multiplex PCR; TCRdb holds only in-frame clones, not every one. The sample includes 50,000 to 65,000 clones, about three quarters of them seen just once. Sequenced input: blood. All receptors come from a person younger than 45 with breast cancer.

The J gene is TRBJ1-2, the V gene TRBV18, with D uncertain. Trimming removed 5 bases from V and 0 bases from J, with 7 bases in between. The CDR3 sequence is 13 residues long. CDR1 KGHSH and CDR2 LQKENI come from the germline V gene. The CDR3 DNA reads TGTGCCAGCTCAATTGACGCTAACTATGGCTACACCTTC. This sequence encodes CASSIDANYGYTF.

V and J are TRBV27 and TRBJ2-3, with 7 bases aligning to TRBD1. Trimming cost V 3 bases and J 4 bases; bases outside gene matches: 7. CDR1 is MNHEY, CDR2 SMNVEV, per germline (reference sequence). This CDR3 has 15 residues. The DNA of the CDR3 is TGTGCCAGCAGTTTGGGAAGTCAGGGGGCAGATACGCAGTATTTT. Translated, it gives CASSLGSQGADTQYF.

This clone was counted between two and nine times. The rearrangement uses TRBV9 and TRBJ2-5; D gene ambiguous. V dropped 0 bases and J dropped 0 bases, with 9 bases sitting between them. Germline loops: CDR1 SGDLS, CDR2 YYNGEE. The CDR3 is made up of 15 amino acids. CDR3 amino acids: CASSVAIGYQETQYF. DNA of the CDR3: TGTGCCAGCAGCGTAGCAATCGGGTACCAAGAGACCCAGTACTTC.

The CDR3 coding sequence is TGTGCCAGCAGCCTGCTCGGCGAGGGACTAGCGGTGAATGAGCAGTTCTTC. Its protein is CASSLLGEGLAVNEQFF. The chain carries TRBV4-2 and TRBJ2-1; 11 bases fit TRBD2. V lost 4 bases to trimming and J lost 7 bases; unmatched junction nucleotides: 12. The CDR3 has 17 residues. Germline values: CDR1 LGHNA, CDR2 YNFKEQ.

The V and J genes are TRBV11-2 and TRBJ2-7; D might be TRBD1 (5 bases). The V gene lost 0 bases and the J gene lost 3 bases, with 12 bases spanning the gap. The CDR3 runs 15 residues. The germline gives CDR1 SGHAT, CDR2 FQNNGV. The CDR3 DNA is TGTGCCAGCAGCTTAGAGGCAGGGCCTTACTACGAGCAGTACTTC. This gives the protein CASSLEAGPYYEQYF.

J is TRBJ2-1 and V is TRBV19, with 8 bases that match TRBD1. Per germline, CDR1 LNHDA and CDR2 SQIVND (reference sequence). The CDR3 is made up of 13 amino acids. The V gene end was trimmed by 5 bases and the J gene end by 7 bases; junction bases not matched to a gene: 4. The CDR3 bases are TGTGCCAGTAGTGAAACAGGGGGGAATGAGCAGTTCTTC. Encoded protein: CASSETGGNEQFF.

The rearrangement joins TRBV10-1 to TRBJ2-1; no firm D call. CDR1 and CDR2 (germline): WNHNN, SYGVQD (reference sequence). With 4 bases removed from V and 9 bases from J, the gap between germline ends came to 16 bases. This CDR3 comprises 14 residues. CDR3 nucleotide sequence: TGCGCCAGCAGTGGAAGGAGCTTGGTAGGTGAGCAGTTCTTC. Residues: CASSGRSLVGEQFF.

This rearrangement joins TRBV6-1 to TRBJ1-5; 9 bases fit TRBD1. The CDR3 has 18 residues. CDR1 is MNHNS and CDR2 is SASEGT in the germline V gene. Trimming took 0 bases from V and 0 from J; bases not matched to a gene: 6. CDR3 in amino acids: CASSEAFQTGGSNQPQHF. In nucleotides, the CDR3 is TGTGCCAGCAGTGAAGCTTTTCAGACAGGGGGTAGCAATCAGCCCCAGCATTTT.

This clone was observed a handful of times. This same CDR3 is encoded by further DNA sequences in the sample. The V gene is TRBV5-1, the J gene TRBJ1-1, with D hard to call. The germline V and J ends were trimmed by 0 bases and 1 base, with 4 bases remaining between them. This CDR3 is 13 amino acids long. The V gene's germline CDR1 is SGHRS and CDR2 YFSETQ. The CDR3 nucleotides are TGCGCCAGCAGCTTGGCAGGGAACACTGAAGCTTTCTTT. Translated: CASSLAGNTEAFF. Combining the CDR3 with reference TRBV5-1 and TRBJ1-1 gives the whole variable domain KAGVTQTPRYLIKTRGQQVTLSCSPISGHRSVSWYQQTPGQGLQFLFEYFSETQRNKGNFPGRFSGRQFSNSRSEMNVSTLELGDSALYLCASSLAGNTEAFFGQGTRLTVV.

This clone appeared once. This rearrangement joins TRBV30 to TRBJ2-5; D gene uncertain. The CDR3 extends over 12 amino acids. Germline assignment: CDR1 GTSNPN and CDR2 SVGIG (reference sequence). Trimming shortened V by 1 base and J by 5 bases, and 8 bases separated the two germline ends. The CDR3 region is CAWSARPETQYF. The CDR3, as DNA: TGTGCCTGGAGTGCCAGGCCGGAGACCCAGTACTTC.

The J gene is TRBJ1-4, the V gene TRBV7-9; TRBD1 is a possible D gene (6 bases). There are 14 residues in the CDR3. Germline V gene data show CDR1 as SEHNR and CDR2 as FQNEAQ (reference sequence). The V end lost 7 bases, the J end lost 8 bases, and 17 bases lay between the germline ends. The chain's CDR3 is CASKNLAGVEKLFF. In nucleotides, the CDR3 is TGTGCCAGCAAAAACTTGGCAGGGGTGGAAAAACTGTTTTTT.

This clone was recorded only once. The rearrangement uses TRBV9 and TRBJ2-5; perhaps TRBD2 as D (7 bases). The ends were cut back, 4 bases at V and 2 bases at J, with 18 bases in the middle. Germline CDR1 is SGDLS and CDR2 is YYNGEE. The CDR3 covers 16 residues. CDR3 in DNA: TGTGCCAGCAGCCCAAGGGGGAGGGGGTTACAAGAGACCCAGTACTTC. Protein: CASSPRGRGLQETQYF.

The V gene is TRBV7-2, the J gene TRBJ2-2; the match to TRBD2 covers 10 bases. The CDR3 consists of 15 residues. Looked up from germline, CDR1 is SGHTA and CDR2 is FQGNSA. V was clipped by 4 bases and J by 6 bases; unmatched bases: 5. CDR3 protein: CASSSLAGLAGELFF. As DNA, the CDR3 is TGTGCCAGCAGCTCACTAGCGGGATTGGCCGGGGAGCTGTTTTTT. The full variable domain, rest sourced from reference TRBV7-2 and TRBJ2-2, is GAGVSQSPSNKVTEKGKDVELRCDPISGHTALYWYRQSLGQGLEFLIYFQGNSAPDKSGLPSDRFSAERTGGSVSTLTIQRTQQEDSAVYLCASSSLAGLAGELFFGEGSRLTVL.

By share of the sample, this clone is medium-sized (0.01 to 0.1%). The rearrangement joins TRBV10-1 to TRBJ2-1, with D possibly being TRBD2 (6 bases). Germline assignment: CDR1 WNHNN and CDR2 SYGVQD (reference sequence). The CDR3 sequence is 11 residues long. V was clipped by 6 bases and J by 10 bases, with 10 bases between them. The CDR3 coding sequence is TGCGCCAGCAGCGGTCTAGCGGAGCAGTTCTTC. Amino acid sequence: CASSGLAEQFF.

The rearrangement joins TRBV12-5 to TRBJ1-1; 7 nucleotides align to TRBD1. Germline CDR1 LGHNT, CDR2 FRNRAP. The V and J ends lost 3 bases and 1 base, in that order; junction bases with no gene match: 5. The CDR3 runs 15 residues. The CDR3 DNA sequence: TGTGCTAGTGGTTTAGGACAGGCGGCGAACACTGAAGCTTTCTTT. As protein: CASGLGQAANTEAFF. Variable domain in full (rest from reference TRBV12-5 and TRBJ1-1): DARVTQTPRHKVTEMGQEVTMRCQPILGHNTVFWYRQTMMQGLELLAYFRNRAPLDDSGMPKDRFSAEMPDATLATLKIQPSEPRDSAVYFCASGLGQAANTEAFFGQGTRLTVV.